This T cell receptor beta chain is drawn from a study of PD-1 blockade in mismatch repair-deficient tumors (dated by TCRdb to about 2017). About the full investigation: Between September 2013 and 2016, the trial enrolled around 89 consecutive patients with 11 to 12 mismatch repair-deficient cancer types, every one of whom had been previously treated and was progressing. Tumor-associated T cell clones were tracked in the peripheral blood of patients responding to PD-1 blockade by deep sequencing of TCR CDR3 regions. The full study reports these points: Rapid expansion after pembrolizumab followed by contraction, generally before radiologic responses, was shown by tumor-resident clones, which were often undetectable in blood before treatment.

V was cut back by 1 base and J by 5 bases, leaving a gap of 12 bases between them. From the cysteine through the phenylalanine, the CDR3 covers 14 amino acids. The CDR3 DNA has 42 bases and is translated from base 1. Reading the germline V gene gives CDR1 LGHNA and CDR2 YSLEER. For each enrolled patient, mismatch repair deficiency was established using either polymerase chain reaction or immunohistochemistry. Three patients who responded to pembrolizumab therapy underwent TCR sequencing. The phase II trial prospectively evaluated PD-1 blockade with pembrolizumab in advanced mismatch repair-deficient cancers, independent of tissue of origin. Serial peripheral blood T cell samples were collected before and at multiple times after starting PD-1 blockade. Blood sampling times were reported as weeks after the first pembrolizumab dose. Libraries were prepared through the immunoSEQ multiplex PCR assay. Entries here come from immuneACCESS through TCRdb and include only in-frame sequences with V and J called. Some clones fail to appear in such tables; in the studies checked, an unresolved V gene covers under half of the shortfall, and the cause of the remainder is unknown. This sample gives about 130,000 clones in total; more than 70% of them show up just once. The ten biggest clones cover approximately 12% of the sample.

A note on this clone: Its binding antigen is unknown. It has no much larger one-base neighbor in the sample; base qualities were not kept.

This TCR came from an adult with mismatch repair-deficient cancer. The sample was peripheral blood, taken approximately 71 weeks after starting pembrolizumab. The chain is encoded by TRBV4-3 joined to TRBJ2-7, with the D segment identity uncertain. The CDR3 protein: CASSQGRRADEQYF. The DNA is TGCGCCAGCAGCCAAGGAAGACGGGCTGACGAGCAGTACTTC.